Here is one TCR beta chain with its context. What it binds is unknown. Assay: immunoSEQ multiplex PCR; the TCRdb copy retains only in-frame clones and omits some. The table includes 130,000 or so clones, more than 85% detected once. Deletions cut 4 bases from V and 4 bases from J, with 16 bases between. Germline V lookup: CDR1 LGHDT, CDR2 YNNKEL (reference sequence). This CDR3 contains 15 residues. The data were obtained in a study of T cell responses to AZD1222 COVID-19 vaccine. Study findings and constraints: Reportedly, close to half of spike-specific TCRs are directed against unmutated variant regions. Donor demographics were predominantly white British with a female majority; clonal diversity may be underestimated. Repertoire sampling happened only post peak T cell response.

The TCR was taken from an adult in good health. The chain combines TRBV3-1 (or the pseudogene TRBV3-2) with TRBJ1-2; D is perhaps TRBD1 (5 bases). The sample in question was peripheral blood, obtained on day 0 of AZD1222 vaccination. The CDR3 spells CASSPGLGRFYGYTF. Written as DNA, the CDR3 is TGTGCCAGCAGCCCAGGTTTGGGACGGTTCTATGGCTACACCTTC.